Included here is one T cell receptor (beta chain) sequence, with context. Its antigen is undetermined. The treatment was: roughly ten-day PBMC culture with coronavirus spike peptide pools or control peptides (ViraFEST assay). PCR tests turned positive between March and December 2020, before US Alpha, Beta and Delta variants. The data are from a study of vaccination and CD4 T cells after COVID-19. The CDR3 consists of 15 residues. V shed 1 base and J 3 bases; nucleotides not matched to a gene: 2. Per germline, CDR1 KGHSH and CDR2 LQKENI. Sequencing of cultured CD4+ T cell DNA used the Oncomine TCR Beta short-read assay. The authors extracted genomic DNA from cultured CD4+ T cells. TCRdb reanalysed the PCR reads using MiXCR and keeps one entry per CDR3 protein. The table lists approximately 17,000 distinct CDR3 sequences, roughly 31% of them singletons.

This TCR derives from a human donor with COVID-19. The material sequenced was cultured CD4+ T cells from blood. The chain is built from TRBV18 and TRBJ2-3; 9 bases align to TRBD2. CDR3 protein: CASSPLAGVTDTQYF. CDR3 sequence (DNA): TGTGCCAGCTCACCACTAGCGGGGGTGACAGATACGCAGTATTTT.